The source of this T cell receptor beta chain is a study of blood T cell repertoires in COVID-19. Study-level information: Nucleic acid was either cDNA or gDNA, and it came from T cells, B-cell-depleted T cells, or PBMCs.

Per the original methods: Amplified reference gene primers provided the basis for estimating nucleated cell counts. The table came from immunoSEQ multiplex PCR; TCRdb's copy has only in-frame clones and leaves some out. Clone size and the V and J calls come from that table; the DNA yielded D and trimming. The sample lists some 390,000 clones, about 91% seen once, with about 1.4% in the top ten. Germline CDR1 reads SGDLS; CDR2 reads YYNGEE. V gave up 4 bases and J gave up 0 bases, with 14 bases separating them. The CDR3 sequence is 15 residues long. A Seattle source enrolled patients during active infection and followed them longitudinally.

This sequence originates from a middle-aged woman with COVID-19, enrolled during active disease. This chain links TRBV9 with TRBJ2-7; D is unclear. The sequenced sample consisted of peripheral blood. The CDR3 sequence is CASSPARTVSYEQYF. The CDR3 nucleotides read TGTGCCAGCAGCCCCGCCCGAACAGTCTCCTACGAGCAGTACTTC.